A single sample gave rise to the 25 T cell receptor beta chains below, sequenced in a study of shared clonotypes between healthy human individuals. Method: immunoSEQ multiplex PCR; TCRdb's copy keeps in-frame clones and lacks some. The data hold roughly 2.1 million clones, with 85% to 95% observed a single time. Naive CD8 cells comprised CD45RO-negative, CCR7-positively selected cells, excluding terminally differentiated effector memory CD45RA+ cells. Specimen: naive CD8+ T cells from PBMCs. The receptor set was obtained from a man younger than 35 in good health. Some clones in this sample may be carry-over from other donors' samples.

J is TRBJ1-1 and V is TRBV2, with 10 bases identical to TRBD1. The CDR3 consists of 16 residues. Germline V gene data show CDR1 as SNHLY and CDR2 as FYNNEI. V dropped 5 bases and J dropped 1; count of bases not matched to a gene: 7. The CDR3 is CASSRGQGVKNTEAFF. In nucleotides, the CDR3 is TGTGCCAGCAGTCGCGGACAGGGGGTTAAGAACACTGAAGCTTTCTTT.

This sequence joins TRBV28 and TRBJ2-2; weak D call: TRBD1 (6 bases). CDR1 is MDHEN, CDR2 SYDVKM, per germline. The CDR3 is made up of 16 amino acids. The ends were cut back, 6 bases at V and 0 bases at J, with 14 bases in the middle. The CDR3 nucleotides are TGTGCCAGCAGGCCACTCAGGGGCGCGAACACCGGGGAGCTGTTTTTT. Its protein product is CASRPLRGANTGELFF.

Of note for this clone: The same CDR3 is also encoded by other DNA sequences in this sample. The CDR3 here is CASSFGETQYF. For the CDR3, the DNA is TGTGCCAGCAGCTTTGGGGAGACCCAGTACTTC. This chain connects TRBV11-2 to TRBJ2-5; D ambiguous. The CDR3 length is 11 residues. Deletions cut 3 bases from V and 5 bases from J, with 4 bases between. Germline-derived CDR1 and CDR2 are SGHAT and FQNNGV.

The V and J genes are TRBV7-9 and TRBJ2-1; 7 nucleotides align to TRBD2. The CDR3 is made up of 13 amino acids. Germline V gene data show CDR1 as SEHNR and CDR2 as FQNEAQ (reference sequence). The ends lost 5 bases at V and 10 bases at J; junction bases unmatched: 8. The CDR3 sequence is CASSGGGSAEQFF. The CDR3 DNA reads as TGTGCCAGCAGCGGTGGCGGGAGTGCAGAGCAGTTCTTC.

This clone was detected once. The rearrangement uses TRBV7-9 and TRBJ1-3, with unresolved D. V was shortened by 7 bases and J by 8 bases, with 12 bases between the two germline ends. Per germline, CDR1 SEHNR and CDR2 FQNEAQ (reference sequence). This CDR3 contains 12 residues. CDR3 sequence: CASNPVSDTIYF. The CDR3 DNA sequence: TGTGCCAGCAACCCCGTGTCGGACACCATATATTTT.

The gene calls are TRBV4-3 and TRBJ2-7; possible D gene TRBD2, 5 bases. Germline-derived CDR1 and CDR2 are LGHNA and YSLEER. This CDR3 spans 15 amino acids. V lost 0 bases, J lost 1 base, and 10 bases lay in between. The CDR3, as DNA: TGCGCCAGCAGCCAAGATCTAGAGGGATCCTACGAGCAGTACTTC. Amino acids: CASSQDLEGSYEQYF.

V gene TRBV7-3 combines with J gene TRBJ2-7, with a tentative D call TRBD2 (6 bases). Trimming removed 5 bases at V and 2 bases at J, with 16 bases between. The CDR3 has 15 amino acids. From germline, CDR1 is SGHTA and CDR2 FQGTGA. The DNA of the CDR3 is TGTGCCAGCAGCCCAGCTGCGCGGGACCCCTACGAGCAGTACTTC. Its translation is CASSPAARDPYEQYF. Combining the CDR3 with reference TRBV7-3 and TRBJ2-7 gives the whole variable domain GAGVSQTPSNKVTEKGKYVELRCDPISGHTALYWYRQSLGQGPEFLIYFQGTGAADDSGLPNDRFFAVRPEGSVSTLKIQRTERGDSAVYLCASSPAARDPYEQYFGPGTRLTVT.

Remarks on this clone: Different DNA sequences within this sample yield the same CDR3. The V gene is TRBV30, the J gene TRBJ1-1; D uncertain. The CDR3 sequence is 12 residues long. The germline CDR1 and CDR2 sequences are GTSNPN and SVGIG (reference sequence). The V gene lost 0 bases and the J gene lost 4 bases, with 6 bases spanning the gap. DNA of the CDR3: TGTGCCTGGAGTGTACTGGGCACTGAAGCTTTCTTT. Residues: CAWSVLGTEAFF. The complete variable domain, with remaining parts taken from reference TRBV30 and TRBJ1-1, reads SQTIHQWPATLVQPVGSPLSLECTVEGTSNPNLYWYRQAAGRGLQLLFYSVGIGQISSEVPQNLSASRPQDRQFILSSKKLLLSDSGFYLCAWSVLGTEAFFGQGTRLTVV.

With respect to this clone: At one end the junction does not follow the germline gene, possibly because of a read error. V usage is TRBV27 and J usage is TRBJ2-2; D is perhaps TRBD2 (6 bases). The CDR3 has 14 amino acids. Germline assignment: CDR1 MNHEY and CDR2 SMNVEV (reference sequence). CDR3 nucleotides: TGTGCCAGCAGTTTATTTTCGGCCGCCGGGGGGCTGTTTTTT. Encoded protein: CASSLFSAAGGLFF.

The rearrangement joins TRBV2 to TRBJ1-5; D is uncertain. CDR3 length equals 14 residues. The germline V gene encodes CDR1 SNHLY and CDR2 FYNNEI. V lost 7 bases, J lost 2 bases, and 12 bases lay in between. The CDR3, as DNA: TGTGCCAGCACGGCACGCGGTCGCAATCAGCCCCAGCATTTT. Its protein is CASTARGRNQPQHF.

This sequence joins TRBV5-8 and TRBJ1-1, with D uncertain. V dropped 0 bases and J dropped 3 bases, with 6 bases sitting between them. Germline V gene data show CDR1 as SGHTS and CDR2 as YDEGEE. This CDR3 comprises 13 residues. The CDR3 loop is CASSLGGHTEAFF. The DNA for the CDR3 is TGTGCCAGCAGCTTGGGTGGACACACTGAAGCTTTCTTT. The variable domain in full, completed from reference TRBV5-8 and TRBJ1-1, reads EAGVTQSPTHLIKTRGQQATLRCSPISGHTSVYWYQQALGLGLQFLLWYDEGEERNRGNFPPRFSGRQFPNYSSELNVNALELEDSALYLCASSLGGHTEAFFGQGTRLTVV.

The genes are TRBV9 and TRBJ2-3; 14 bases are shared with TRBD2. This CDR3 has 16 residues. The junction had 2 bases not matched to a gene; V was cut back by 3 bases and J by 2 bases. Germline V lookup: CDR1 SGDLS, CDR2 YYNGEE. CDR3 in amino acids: CASSGTSGRHTDTQYF. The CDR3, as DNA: TGTGCCAGCAGCGGGACTAGCGGGAGGCACACAGATACGCAGTATTTT. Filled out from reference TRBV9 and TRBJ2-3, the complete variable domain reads DSGVTQTPKHLITATGQRVTLRCSPRSGDLSVYWYQQSLDQGLQFLIQYYNGEERAKGNILERFSAQQFPDLHSELNLSSLELGDSALYFCASSGTSGRHTDTQYFGPGTRLTVL.

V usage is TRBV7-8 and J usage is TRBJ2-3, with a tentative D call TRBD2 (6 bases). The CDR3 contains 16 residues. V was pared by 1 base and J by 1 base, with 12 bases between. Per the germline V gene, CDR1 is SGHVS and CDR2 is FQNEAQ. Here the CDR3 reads CASSLEPGVGTDTQYF. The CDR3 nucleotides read TGTGCCAGCAGCTTAGAGCCGGGAGTGGGCACAGATACGCAGTATTTT.

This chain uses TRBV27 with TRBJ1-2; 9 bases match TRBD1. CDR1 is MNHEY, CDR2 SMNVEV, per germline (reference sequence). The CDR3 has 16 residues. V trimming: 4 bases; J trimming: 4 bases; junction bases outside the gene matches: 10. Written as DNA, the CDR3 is TGTGCCAGCAGTTCCTTCAACAGGGGGCTCCCCTATGGCTACACCTTC. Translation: CASSSFNRGLPYGYTF.

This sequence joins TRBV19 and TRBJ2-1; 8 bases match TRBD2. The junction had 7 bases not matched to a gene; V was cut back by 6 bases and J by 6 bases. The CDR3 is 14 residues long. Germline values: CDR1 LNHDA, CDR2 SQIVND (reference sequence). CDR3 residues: CASSLPGGLNEQFF. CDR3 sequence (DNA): TGTGCCAGTAGCCTCCCGGGAGGGCTCAATGAGCAGTTCTTC.

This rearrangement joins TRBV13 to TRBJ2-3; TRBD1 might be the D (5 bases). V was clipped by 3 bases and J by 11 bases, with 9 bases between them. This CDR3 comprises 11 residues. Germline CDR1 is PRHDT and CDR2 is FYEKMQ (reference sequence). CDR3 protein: CASSFSGKQYF. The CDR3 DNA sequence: TGTGCCAGCAGCTTTTCAGGGAAGCAGTATTTT.

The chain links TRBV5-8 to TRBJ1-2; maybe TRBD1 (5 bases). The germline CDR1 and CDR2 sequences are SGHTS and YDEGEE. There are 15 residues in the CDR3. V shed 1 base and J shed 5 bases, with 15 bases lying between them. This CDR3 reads CASSLRYGQVYGYTF. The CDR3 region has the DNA TGTGCCAGCAGCTTGCGATACGGACAAGTATATGGCTACACCTTC.

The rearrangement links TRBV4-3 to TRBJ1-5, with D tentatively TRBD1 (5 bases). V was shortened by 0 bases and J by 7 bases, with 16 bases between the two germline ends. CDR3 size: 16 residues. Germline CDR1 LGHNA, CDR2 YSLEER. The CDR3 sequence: CASSQDVVSGSQPQHF. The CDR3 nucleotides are TGCGCCAGCAGCCAAGACGTGGTTTCAGGGTCCCAGCCCCAGCATTTT.

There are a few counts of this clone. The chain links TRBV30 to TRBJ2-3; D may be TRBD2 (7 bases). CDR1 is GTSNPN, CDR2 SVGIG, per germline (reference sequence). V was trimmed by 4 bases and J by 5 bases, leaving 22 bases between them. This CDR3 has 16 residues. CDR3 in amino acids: CAWMRSVRGGLDTQYF. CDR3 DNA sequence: TGTGCCTGGATGAGGAGTGTTAGGGGGGGATTAGATACGCAGTATTTT.

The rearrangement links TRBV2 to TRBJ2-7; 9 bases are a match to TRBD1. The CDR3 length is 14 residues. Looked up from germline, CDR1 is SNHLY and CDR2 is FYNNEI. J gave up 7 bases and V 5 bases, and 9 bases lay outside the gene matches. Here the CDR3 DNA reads TGTGCCAGCAGTCAGGACAGGGGCCTCCTTGAGCAGTACTTC. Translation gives CASSQDRGLLEQYF. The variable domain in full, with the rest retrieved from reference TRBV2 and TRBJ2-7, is EPEVTQTPSHQVTQMGQEVILRCVPISNHLYFYWYRQILGQKVEFLVSFYNNEISEKSEIFDDQFSVERPDGSNFTLKIRSTKLEDSAMYFCASSQDRGLLEQYFGPGTRLTVT.

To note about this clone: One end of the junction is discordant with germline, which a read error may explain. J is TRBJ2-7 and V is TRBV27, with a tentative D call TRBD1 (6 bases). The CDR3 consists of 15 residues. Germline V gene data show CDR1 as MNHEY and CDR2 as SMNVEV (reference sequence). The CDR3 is CASSLAGQFSDEQYF. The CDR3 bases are TGTGCCAGCAGTTTAGCAGGACAGTTCTCCGACGAGCAGTACTTC.

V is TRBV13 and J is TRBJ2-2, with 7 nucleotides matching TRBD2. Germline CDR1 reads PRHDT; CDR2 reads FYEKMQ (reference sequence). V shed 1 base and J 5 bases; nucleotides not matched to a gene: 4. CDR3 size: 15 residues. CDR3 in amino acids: CASSLVMGGTGELFF. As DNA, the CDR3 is TGTGCCAGCAGCTTAGTGATGGGAGGGACCGGGGAGCTGTTTTTT.

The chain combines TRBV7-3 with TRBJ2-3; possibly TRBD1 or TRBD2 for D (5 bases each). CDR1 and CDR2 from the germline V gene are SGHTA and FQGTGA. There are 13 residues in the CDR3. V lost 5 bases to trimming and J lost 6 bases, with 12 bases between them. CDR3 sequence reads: CASSLGTGDTQYF. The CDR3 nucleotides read TGTGCCAGCAGCCTTGGGACGGGGGATACGCAGTATTTT.

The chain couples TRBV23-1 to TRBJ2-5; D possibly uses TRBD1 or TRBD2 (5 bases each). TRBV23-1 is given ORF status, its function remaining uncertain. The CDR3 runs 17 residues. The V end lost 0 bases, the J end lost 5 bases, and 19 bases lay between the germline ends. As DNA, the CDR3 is TGCGCCAGCAGTCAATCCGGGGAAAAGGGGAAGGGGGAGACCCAGTACTTC. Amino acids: CASSQSGEKGKGETQYF.

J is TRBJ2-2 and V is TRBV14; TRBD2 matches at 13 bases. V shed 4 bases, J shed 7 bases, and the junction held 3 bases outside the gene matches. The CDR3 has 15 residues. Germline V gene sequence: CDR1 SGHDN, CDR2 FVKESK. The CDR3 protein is CASSPGLAGVGELFF. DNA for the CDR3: TGTGCCAGCAGCCCTGGACTAGCGGGAGTCGGGGAGCTGTTTTTT.